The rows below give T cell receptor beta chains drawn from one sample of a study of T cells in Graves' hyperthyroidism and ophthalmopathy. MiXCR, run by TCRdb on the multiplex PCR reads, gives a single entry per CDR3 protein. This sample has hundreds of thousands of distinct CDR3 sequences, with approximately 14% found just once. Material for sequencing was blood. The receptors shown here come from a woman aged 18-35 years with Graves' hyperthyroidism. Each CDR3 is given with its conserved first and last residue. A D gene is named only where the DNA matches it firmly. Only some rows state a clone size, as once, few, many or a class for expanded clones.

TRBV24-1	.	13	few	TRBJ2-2	CATRTGEGGELFF	TGTGCCACCAGAACGGGAGAGGGCGGGGAGCTGTTTTTT
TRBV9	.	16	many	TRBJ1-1	CASSVATNRPVSEAFF	TGTGCCAGCAGCGTAGCTACTAACAGGCCAGTTTCTGAAGCTTTCTTT
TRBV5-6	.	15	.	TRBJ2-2	CASSFGDSYTGELFF	TGTGCCAGCAGCTTTGGCGACAGCTACACCGGGGAGCTGTTTTTT
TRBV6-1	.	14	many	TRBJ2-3	CASSWESGTDTQYF	TGTGCCAGCAGCTGGGAATCCGGCACAGATACGCAGTATTTT
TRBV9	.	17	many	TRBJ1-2	CASSDDSGHRLTYGYTF	TGTGCCAGCAGCGACGACAGTGGCCACCGACTAACCTATGGCTACACCTTC
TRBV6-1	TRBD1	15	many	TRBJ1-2	CASSLLPDRPGGYTF	TGTGCCAGCAGTTTACTCCCGGACAGGCCGGGAGGCTACACCTTC
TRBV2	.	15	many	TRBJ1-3	CASSAGSGVGNTIYF	TGTGCCAGCAGTGCGGGGTCGGGTGTTGGAAACACCATATATTTT
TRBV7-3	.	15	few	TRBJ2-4	CASSTDGTAKNIQYF	TGTGCCAGCAGCACCGACGGGACAGCCAAAAACATTCAGTACTTC
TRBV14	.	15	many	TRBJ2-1	CASSFGLRHYNEQFF	TGTGCCAGCAGCTTCGGACTGCGACATTACAATGAGCAGTTCTTC
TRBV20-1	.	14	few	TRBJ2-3	CSARFSGSTDTQYF	TGCAGTGCCCGATTCAGCGGGAGCACAGATACGCAGTATTTT
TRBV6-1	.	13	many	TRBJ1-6	CASSRTEESPLHF	TGTGCCAGCAGTAGGACAGAGGAGTCACCCCTCCACTTT
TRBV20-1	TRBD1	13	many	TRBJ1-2	CRGWDRTIYGYTF	TGCAGGGGATGGGACAGGACTATCTATGGCTACACCTTC
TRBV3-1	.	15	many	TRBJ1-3	CASSQVPGAGNTIYF	TGTGCCAGCAGCCAAGTTCCAGGGGCTGGAAACACCATATATTTT
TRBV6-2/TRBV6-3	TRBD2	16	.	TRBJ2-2	CASRGGGLANTGELFF	TGTGCCAGCAGAGGCGGGGGACTAGCGAACACCGGGGAGCTGTTTTTT
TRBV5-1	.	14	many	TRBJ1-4	CASSLDWGNEKLFF	TGCGCCAGCAGCTTGGATTGGGGGAACGAAAAACTGTTTTTT
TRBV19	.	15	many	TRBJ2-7	CASSIDLGRVHEQYF	TGTGCCAGTAGTATAGATCTGGGCAGGGTCCACGAGCAGTACTTC
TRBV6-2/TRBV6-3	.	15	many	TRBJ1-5	CATTAQGLSNQPQHF	TGTGCCACCACAGCACAGGGCCTAAGCAATCAGCCCCAGCATTTT
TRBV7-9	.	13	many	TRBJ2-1	CASSSGHWNEQFF	TGTGCCAGCAGCTCGGGACATTGGAATGAGCAGTTCTTC
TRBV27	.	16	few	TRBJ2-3	CASSSYRGGLTDTQYF	TGTGCCAGCAGTTCATATCGAGGGGGTTTGACAGATACGCAGTATTTT
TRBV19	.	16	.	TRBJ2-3	CASSTLSGFSTDTQYF	TGTGCCAGTAGTACCCTCAGCGGGTTCAGCACAGATACGCAGTATTTT
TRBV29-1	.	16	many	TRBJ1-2	CSVETHETQGIGGYTF	TGCAGCGTTGAAACCCACGAGACACAGGGAATCGGCGGCTACACCTTC
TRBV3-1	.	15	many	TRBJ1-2	CASSQEIQGENGYTF	TGTGCCAGCAGCCAAGAGATCCAGGGCGAAAATGGCTACACCTTC
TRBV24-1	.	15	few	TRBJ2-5	CATSEWGRNKETQYF	TGTGCCACCAGTGAGTGGGGACGAAACAAAGAGACCCAGTACTTC
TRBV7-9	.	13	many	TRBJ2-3	CASSFDGEDTQYF	TGTGCCAGCAGCTTCGATGGGGAAGATACGCAGTATTTT
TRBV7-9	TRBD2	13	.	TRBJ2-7	CASRVREGYEQYF	TGTGCCAGCAGAGTGCGGGAGGGCTACGAGCAGTACTTC
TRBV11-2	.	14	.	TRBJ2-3	CASSITGGSDTQYF	TGTGCCAGTAGTATAACGGGCGGATCAGATACGCAGTATTTT
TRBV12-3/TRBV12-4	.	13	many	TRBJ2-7	CASSFQGFHEQYF	TGTGCCAGCAGTTTTCAGGGTTTCCACGAGCAGTACTTC
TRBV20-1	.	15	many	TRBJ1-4	CSARESGGIGEKLFF	TGCAGTGCTAGAGAGTCCGGGGGCATTGGAGAAAAACTGTTTTTT
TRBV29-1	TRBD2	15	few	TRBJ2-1	CSVDISGDYYNEQFF	TGCAGCGTTGACATTAGCGGGGATTACTACAATGAGCAGTTCTTC
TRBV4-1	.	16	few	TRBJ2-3	CASSPRTYTSTDTQYF	TGCGCCAGCAGCCCCCGGACTTACACTAGCACAGATACGCAGTATTTT
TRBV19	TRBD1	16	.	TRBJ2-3	CASSIGGGQGRDTQYF	TGTGCCAGTAGTATTGGTGGCGGACAGGGTCGTGATACGCAGTATTTT
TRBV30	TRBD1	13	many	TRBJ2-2	CAWSKDRAGELFF	TGTGCCTGGAGTAAAGACAGGGCAGGGGAGCTGTTTTTT
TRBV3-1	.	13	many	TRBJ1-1	CASSPEGYTEAFF	TGTGCCAGCAGCCCGGAGGGGTATACTGAAGCTTTCTTT
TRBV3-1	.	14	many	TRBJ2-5	CASSQAGYQETQYF	TGTGCCAGCAGCCAAGCGGGGTATCAAGAGACCCAGTACTTC
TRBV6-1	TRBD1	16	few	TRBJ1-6	CASSVTGALNNSPLHF	TGTGCCAGCAGTGTAACAGGGGCGCTGAATAATTCACCCCTCCACTTT
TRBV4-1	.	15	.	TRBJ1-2	CASSQDSGPSYGYTF	TGCGCCAGCAGCCAAGATAGCGGACCCTCCTATGGCTACACCTTC
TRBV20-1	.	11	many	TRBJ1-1	CSARGYTEAFF	TGCAGTGCTCGGGGTTACACTGAAGCTTTCTTT
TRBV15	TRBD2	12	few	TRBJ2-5	CATSRGGSTQYF	TGTGCCACCAGCCGGGGGGGGTCGACCCAGTACTTC
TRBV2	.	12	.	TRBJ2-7	CASSDRWDEQYF	TGTGCCAGCAGTGACAGGTGGGATGAGCAGTACTTC